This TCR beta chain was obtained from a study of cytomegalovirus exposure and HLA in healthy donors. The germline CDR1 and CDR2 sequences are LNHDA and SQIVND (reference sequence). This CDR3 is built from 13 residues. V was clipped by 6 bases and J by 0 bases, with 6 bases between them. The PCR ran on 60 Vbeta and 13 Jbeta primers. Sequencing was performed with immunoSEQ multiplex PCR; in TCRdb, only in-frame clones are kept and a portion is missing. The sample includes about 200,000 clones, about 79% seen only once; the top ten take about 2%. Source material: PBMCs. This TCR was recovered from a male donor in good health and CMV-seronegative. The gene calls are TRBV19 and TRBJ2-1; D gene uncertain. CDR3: CASSRDSYNEQFF. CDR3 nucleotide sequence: TGTGCCAGTAGCCGCGACTCCTACAATGAGCAGTTCTTC.